These T cell receptor beta chains were read from a single sample in a study of blood T cell repertoires in COVID-19. Here immunoSEQ multiplex PCR was the method, and the copy in TCRdb shows in-frame clones only, minus some. The sample consists of about 190,000 clones, 78% of them appearing once. Sequencing input: peripheral blood. The source of these receptors is an elderly woman with active or convalescent COVID-19. CDR3s include the opening cysteine and the closing phenylalanine or tryptophan.

TRBV5-5	TRBJ1-5	CASSLRLTWGDDQPQHF
TRBV5-1	TRBJ1-4	CASSAGSTTNEKLFF
TRBV7-8	TRBJ2-7	CASSWKQDPYEQYF
TRBV9	TRBJ2-5	CASSETAGTQYF
TRBV28	TRBJ1-2	CASSSGGQGASGYTF
TRBV6-6	TRBJ2-7	CASDRGIAYEQYF
TRBV3-1/TRBV3-2	TRBJ2-3	CASSQRPGAGTDTQYF
TRBV7-6	TRBJ2-3	CASSLGGDRRDTQYF
TRBV27	TRBJ1-1	CASRSGTANTEAFF
TRBV28	TRBJ1-2	CASSRAGGNYGYTF
TRBV5-1	TRBJ1-1	CASSLSGVTEAFF
TRBV15	TRBJ2-2	CATSRVRVGTGELFF
TRBV2	TRBJ1-1	CASRPRTGGEAFF
TRBV28	TRBJ1-1	CASSQGGYTEAFF
TRBV5-6	TRBJ2-1	CASSLGLAGGKTQFF
TRBV5-4	TRBJ2-1	CASSSSGTSAHEQFF
TRBV5-1	TRBJ2-1	CASSKEDRAYNEQFF
TRBV3-1/TRBV3-2	TRBJ2-5	CASSSGTHSGTLQETQYF